This T cell receptor (beta chain) was captured in a study of OX40 agonist ivuxolimab in advanced cancers. Across the study: Cancers in dose escalation were hepatocellular, melanoma, renal cell and head and neck.

Clones were sequenced by immunoSEQ multiplex PCR, and TCRdb holds only the in-frame ones, with some missing. The top ten hold just over 0.55% of the sample, which has tens of thousands of clones, approximately 89% seen once. This CDR3 spans 14 amino acids. V lost 5 bases to trimming and J lost 8 bases, with 15 bases between them. Per germline, CDR1 MDHEN and CDR2 SYDVKM. Patients were excluded for autoimmune disease history or systemic immunosuppression. The chain employs TRBV28 and TRBJ1-4; no firm D call. This receptor was obtained from an adult with an advanced solid tumor such as melanoma, head and neck, liver or kidney cancer. The starting material was CD4+ or CD8+ T cells sorted from blood, obtained in a trial of the OX40 agonist ivuxolimab. The CDR3 here is CASSDGSVIEKLFF. CDR3 coding DNA: TGTGCCAGCAGTGACGGGTCTGTTATCGAAAAACTGTTTTTT.